A single sample gave rise to the 3 T cell receptor beta chains below, sequenced in a study of Ad26.COV2.S vaccination and SARS-CoV-2 variants. TCRdb's copy holds only in-frame clones and misses some; the assay was immunoSEQ multiplex PCR. There are approximately 300,000 clones in the sample; about 86% occur only once, and more than 1.5% lies in the top ten. As for treatment: roughly 20 received Ad26.COV2.S at low or high dose, single or two shots; about 5 received placebo; per-sample allocation not given. Collection of samples fell on day 63 after the first vaccine or placebo injection. The sequencing here drew on peripheral blood, taken in a trial of Ad26.COV2.S vaccine versus placebo. The receptors originated from a person between 18 and 65 years old who received the Ad26.COV2.S COVID-19 vaccine or a placebo.

The chain links TRBV7-2 to TRBJ1-2; TRBD1 matches 7 bases. Germline-derived CDR1 and CDR2 are SGHTA and FQGNSA. The CDR3 is 14 amino acids. The V and J ends lost 4 bases and 4 bases, in that order; junction bases with no gene match: 6. The CDR3 here is CASSSQTGTYGYTF. The CDR3 region has the DNA TGTGCCAGCAGCTCCCAGACAGGGACCTATGGCTACACCTTC.

The chain recombines TRBV5-1 with TRBJ1-2, with D perhaps TRBD1 (6 bases). CDR1 is SGHRS and CDR2 is YFSETQ in the germline V gene. The length of the CDR3 is 12 residues. V gave up 8 bases and J gave up 3 bases, with 11 bases separating them. The CDR3 bases are TGCGCCAGAAACAGGGTCTACTATGGCTACACCTTC. Protein: CARNRVYYGYTF.

The chain uses TRBV7-3 and TRBJ2-5; TRBD2 agrees at 9 bases. Germline V gene sequence: CDR1 SGHTA, CDR2 FQGTGA. The trim removed 4 bases at V and 3 bases at J, leaving 6 bases unmatched. The CDR3 consists of 15 residues. The DNA of the CDR3 is TGTGCCAGCAGCTCCTCCGGGACTAGCAAAGAGACCCAGTACTTC. It is translated as CASSSSGTSKETQYF.